This T cell receptor (beta chain) was sequenced in a study of cytomegalovirus exposure and HLA in healthy donors. Study details: Researchers found that just over 80% of about 400 genotyped donors fell within the Caucasian-associated ancestry cluster.

Each donor was healthy, and each was a bone marrow donor. The PCR contained 60 Vbeta and 13 Jbeta primers. Clones were read by immunoSEQ multiplex PCR, and TCRdb kept only the in-frame ones, dropping some. Its clone listing holds more than 95,000 clones. In the case of this clone: Its antigen is not known.

Notes on the study in general: In a later analysis, donors in an Asian-associated ancestry cluster reportedly had fewer N-insertions in productive TCRs than the cohort mean. Earlier results showed most TCR beta V segments being productive about 90% or about 30% of the time.

The germline V and J ends were trimmed by 5 bases and 5 bases, with 11 bases remaining between them. Germline V gene lookup returns CDR1 SGDLS and CDR2 YYNGEE. The CDR3 is 14 amino acids. Material: PBMCs. The sequence derives from a man aged 18 to 29 in good health and CMV-seronegative. The chain combines TRBV9 with TRBJ1-6, with D possibly TRBD1 on 6 matching bases. The CDR3, as DNA: TGTGCCAGCAGAAGCGGACAGAATAATTCACCCCTCCACTTT. Translating gives CASRSGQNNSPLHF. Filled out from reference TRBV9 and TRBJ1-6, the complete variable domain reads DSGVTQTPKHLITATGQRVTLRCSPRSGDLSVYWYQQSLDQGLQFLIQYYNGEERAKGNILERFSAQQFPDLHSELNLSSLELGDSALYFCASRSGQNNSPLHFGNGTRLTVT.